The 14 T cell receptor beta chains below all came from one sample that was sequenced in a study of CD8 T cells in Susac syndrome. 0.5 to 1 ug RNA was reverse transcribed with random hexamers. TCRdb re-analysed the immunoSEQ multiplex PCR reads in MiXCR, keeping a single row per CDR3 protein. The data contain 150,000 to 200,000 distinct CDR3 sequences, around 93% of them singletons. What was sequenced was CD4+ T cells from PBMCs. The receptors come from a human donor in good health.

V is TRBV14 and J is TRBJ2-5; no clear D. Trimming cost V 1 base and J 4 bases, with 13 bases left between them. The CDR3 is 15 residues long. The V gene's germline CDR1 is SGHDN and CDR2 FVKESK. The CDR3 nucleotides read TGTGCCAGCAGCCAAGGAAGCCACGCTTCAGAGACCCAGTACTTC. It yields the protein CASSQGSHASETQYF.

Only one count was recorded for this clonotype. For the CDR3, the DNA is TGCGCCAGCAGCCAAGATCTGGCGGGCAACGGTTCACCCCTCCACTTT. Translated: CASSQDLAGNGSPLHF. The chain joins TRBV4-3 to TRBJ1-6, with no clear D. The CDR3 extends over 16 amino acids. Germline CDR1 LGHNA, CDR2 YSLEER. V lost 0 bases to trimming and J lost 9 bases, with 15 bases between them.

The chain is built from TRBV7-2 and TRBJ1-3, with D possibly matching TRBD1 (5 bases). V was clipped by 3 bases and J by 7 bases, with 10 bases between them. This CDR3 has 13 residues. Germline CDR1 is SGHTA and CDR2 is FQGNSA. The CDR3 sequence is CASSLQGRNTIYF. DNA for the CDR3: TGTGCCAGCAGCTTGCAGGGAAGGAACACCATATATTTT.

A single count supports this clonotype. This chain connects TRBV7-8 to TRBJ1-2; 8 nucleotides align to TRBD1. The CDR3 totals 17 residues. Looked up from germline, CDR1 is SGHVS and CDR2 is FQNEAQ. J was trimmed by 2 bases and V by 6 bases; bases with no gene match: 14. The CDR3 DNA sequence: TGTGCCAGCAGTTCTGGGACAGGCCCAACTTCAAACTATGGCTACACCTTC. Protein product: CASSSGTGPTSNYGYTF. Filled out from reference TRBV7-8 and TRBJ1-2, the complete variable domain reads GAGVSQSPRYKVAKRGQDVALRCDPISGHVSLFWYQQALGQGPEFLTYFQNEAQLDKSGLPSDRFFAERPEGSVSTLKIQRTQQEDSAVYLCASSSGTGPTSNYGYTFGSGTRLTVV.

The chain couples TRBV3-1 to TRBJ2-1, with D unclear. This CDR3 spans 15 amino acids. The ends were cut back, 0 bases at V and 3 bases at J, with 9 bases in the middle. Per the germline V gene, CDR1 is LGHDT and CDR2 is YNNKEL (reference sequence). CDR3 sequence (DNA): TGTGCCAGCAGCCAAGAGCCTATAGGCTACAATGAGCAGTTCTTC. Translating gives CASSQEPIGYNEQFF.

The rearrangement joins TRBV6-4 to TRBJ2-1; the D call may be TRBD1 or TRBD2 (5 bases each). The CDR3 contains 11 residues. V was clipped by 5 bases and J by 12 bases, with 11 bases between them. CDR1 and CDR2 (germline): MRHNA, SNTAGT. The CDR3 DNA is TGTGCCAGCAGTTCAGGGAGCGTGCAGTTCTTC. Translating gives CASSSGSVQFF.

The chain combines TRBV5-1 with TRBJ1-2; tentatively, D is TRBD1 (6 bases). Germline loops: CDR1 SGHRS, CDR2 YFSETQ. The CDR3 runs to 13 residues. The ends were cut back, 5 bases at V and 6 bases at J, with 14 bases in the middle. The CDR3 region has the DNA TGCGCCAGCAGACCACAGGGACTTGATGGCTACACCTTC. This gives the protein CASRPQGLDGYTF.

CDR3: CASSLPDSYEQYF. CDR3 in DNA: TGTGCCAGCAGCTTGCCAGACTCCTACGAGCAGTACTTC. The chain recombines TRBV5-6 with TRBJ2-7; no clear D gene. V lost 1 base to trimming and J lost 0 bases, with 5 bases between them. The germline V gene encodes CDR1 SGHDT and CDR2 YYEEEE. The CDR3 contains 13 residues.

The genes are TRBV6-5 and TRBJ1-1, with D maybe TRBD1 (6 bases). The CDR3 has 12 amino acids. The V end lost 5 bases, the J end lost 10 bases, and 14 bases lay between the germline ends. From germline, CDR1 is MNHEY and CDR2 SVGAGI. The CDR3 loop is CASSRNREGAFF. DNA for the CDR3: TGTGCCAGCAGTCGCAACAGGGAGGGAGCTTTCTTT.

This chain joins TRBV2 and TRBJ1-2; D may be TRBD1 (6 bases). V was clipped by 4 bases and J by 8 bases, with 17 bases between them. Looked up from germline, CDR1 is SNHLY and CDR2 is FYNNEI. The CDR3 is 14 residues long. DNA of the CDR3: TGTGCCAGCAGTGCAACACAGGGCACGGGAGGCTACACCTTC. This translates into CASSATQGTGGYTF.

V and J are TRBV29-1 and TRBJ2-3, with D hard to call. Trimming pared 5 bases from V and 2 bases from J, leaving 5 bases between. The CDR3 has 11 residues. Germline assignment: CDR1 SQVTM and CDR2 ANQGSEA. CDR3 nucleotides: TGCAGCGTTTCTTTCACAGATACGCAGTATTTT. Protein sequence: CSVSFTDTQYF.

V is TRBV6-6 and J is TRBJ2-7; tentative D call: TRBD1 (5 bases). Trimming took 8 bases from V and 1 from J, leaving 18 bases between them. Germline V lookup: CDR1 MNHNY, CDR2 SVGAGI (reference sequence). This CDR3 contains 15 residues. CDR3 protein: CASGKLWGRSYEQYV. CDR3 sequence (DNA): TGTGCCAGCGGCAAACTTTGGGGCAGATCCTACGAGCAGTACGTC.

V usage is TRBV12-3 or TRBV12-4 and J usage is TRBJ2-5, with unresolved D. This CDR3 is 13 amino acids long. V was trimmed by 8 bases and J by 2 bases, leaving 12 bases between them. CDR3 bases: TGTGCCAGCGACTCCCGAGGACAAGAGACCCAGTACTTC. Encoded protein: CASDSRGQETQYF.

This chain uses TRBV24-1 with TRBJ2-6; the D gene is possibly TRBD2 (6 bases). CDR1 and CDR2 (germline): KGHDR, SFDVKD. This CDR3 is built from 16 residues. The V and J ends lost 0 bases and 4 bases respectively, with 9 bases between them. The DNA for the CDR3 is TGTGCCACCAGTGATTTGGGAGGGCCCGGGGCCAACGTCCTGACTTTC. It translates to CATSDLGGPGANVLTF.